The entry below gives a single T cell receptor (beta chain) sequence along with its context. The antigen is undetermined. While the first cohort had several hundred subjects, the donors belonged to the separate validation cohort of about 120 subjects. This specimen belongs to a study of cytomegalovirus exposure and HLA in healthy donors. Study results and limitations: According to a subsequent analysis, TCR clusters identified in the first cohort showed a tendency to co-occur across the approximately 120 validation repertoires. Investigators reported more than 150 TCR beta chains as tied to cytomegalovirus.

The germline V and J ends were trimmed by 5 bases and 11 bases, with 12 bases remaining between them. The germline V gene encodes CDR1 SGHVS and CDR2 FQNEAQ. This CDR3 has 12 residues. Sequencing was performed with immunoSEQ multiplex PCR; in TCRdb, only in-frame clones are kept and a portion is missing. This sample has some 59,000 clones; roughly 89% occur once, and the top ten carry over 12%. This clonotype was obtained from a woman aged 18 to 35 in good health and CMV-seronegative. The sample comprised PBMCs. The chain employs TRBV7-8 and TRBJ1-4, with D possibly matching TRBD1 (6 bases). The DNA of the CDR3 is TGTGCCAGCAGCAGGGGGGGCGGGAAACTGTTTTTT. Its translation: CASSRGGGKLFF.